These T cell receptor beta chains were read from a single sample in a study of shared clonotypes between healthy human individuals. Sequencing used immunoSEQ multiplex PCR; TCRdb keeps in-frame clones, though not all of them. The sample lists approximately 2.5 million clones, 90% to 95% occurring once. Sequenced sample: naive CD4+ T cells from PBMCs. The receptor set was obtained from a man in his late teens or twenties in good health. Some clones in this sample may be carry-over from other donors' samples. Both conserved end residues are part of each CDR3. A D gene is named only where the DNA matches it firmly. Part of the rows lack a size; the others show once, few, many or a class for expanded clones.

TRBV19	TRBJ2-7	.	TRBD1	CASSSDRDGEHEQYF	TGTGCCAGTAGTTCCGACAGGGATGGTGAACACGAGCAGTACTTC
TRBV6-6	TRBJ2-1	.	.	CASSSGQGNNEQFF	TGTGCCAGCAGTTCAGGTCAGGGGAACAATGAGCAGTTCTTC
TRBV10-3	TRBJ1-2	.	TRBD1	CAIRGTDRALSGYTF	TGTGCCATCAGGGGCACGGACAGGGCTCTCTCCGGCTACACCTTC
TRBV2	TRBJ1-5	once	.	CASSEGYNQPQHF	TGTGCCAGCAGTGAGGGATACAATCAGCCCCAGCATTTT
TRBV28	TRBJ2-7	.	.	CASSLFSSYEQYF	TGTGCCAGCAGTTTATTCAGCTCCTACGAGCAGTACTTC
TRBV28	TRBJ2-3	.	TRBD2	CASSTIAGGFTDTQYF	TGTGCCAGCAGTACTATAGCGGGAGGGTTCACAGATACGCAGTATTTT
TRBV7-8	TRBJ2-7	.	.	CASSSTGVSSYEQYF	TGTGCCAGCAGCTCGACAGGCGTTAGCTCCTACGAGCAGTACTTC
TRBV11-3	TRBJ2-1	.	.	CASSLGFVRDGGRGEQFF	TGTGCCAGCAGCTTAGGGTTTGTCCGGGACGGCGGGCGAGGTGAGCAGTTCTTC
TRBV6-5	TRBJ2-7	.	TRBD1	CASRRKQGAPYEQYF	TGTGCCAGCAGGCGAAAGCAGGGGGCTCCCTACGAGCAGTACTTC
TRBV7-3	TRBJ1-4	.	.	CASSLTGGANEKLFF	TGTGCCAGCAGCTTAACGGGGGGCGCTAATGAAAAACTGTTTTTT
TRBV18	TRBJ2-5	.	.	CASSPAGEETQYF	TGTGCCAGCTCACCAGCTGGGGAAGAGACCCAGTACTTC
TRBV19	TRBJ1-1	.	.	CASTPRGGTEAFF	TGTGCCAGTACCCCCCGGGGGGGGACTGAAGCTTTCTTT
TRBV21-1	TRBJ1-3	.	.	CASSKSGQSSGNTIYF	TGTGCCAGCAGCAAATCGGGACAGTCCTCTGGAAACACCATATATTTT
TRBV7-3	TRBJ2-3	.	TRBD2	CASSVSGRWPDTQYF	TGTGCCAGCAGCGTTAGCGGGAGGTGGCCAGATACGCAGTATTTT
TRBV7-2	TRBJ2-1	.	.	CASSLMAGRSYNEQFF	TGTGCCAGCAGCTTAATGGCAGGCCGAAGCTACAATGAGCAGTTCTTC
TRBV6-6	TRBJ2-4	.	TRBD2	CASSYSDRGSGYIQYF	TGTGCCAGCAGTTACTCCGACCGCGGGAGTGGGTACATTCAGTACTTC
TRBV7-9	TRBJ1-1	.	.	CASSPGPNTEAFF	TGTGCCAGCAGCCCGGGACCGAACACTGAAGCTTTCTTT
TRBV6-1	TRBJ1-2	.	TRBD1	CASSVGTGGRTNYGYTF	TGTGCCAGCAGTGTAGGGACAGGGGGAAGGACTAACTATGGCTACACCTTC
TRBV7-6	TRBJ1-3	.	TRBD1	CASSYGQGNSGNTIYF	TGTGCCAGCAGCTACGGACAGGGTAACTCTGGAAACACCATATATTTT